This T cell receptor beta chain was retrieved from a study of cytomegalovirus exposure and HLA in healthy donors. Study-wide results and limits: Most TCRs appeared rarely, but some public TCRs recurred in many donors.

Clones were sequenced by immunoSEQ multiplex PCR, and TCRdb holds only the in-frame ones, with some missing. The repertoire consists of roughly 57,000 clones, with 93% occurring once and the leading ten covering roughly 1.8%. Regarding this clone: The target antigen is unknown.

The CDR3 is 15 residues long. Germline CDR1 reads MGHRA; CDR2 reads YSYEKL. V shed 1 base and J shed 0 bases, with 8 bases lying between them. This chain connects TRBV4-1 to TRBJ2-3, with D perhaps TRBD1 (5 bases). The clonotype was recovered from a woman aged 18-30 years in good health and CMV-seropositive. The sample taken for sequencing was PBMCs. In DNA form, the CDR3 reads TGCGCCAGCAGCCAAGGGTGGGGCAGCACAGATACGCAGTATTTT. Translating it yields CASSQGWGSTDTQYF.